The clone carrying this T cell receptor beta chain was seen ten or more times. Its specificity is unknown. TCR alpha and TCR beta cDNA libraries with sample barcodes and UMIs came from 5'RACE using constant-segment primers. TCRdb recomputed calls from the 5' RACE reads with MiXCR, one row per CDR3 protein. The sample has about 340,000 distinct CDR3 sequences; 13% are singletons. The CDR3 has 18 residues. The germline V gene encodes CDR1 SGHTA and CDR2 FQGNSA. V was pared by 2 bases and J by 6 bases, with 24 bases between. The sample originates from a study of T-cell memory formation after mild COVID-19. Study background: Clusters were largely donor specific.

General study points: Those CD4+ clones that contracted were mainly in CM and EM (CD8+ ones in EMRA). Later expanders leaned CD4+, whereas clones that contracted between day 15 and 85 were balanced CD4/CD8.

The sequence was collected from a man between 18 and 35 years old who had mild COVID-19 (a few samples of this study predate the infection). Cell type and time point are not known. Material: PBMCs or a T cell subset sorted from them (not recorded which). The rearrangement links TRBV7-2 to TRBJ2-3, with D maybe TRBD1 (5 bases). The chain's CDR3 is CASSLNGPKFQGVDTQYF. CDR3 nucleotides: TGTGCCAGCAGCTTAAACGGCCCGAAGTTCCAGGGCGTGGATACGCAGTATTTT.